These T cell receptor beta chains were read from a single sample in a study of Ad26.COV2.S vaccination and SARS-CoV-2 variants. Measured with immunoSEQ multiplex PCR; TCRdb has only the in-frame clones, and not every one. The sample lists under 550,000 clones, about nine tenths occurring once. The sequencing used peripheral blood, collected in a trial of Ad26.COV2.S vaccine versus placebo. These receptors were taken from a person aged 18-65 years who received the Ad26.COV2.S COVID-19 vaccine or a placebo. CDR3s include the opening cysteine and the closing phenylalanine or tryptophan. The D gene is left open where the match is weak. The listing skips clone size in some rows; elsewhere it reads once, few, many or a size class.

v_call,j_call,clone_size,d_call,cdr3_nt,cdr3_aa
TRBV12-5,TRBJ1-3,few,-,TGTGCTAGTGGTTTAGGAAACACCATATATTTT,CASGLGNTIYF
TRBV7-2,TRBJ2-3,-,TRBD2,TGTGCCAGCAGCAGGCGGGAGGACAGAGATACGCAGTATTTT,CASSRREDRDTQYF
TRBV6-5,TRBJ1-5,-,-,TGTGCCAGCAGAAGGGACAGCAATCAGCCCCAGCATTTT,CASRRDSNQPQHF
TRBV7-6,TRBJ2-2,-,-,TGTGCCAGCAGCTTAACGTTGGCCGGGGAGCTGTTTTTT,CASSLTLAGELFF
TRBV2,TRBJ2-3,-,-,TGTGCCAGCAGTGAGATGAGCGGAATCACAGATACGCAGTATTTT,CASSEMSGITDTQYF
TRBV2,TRBJ2-5,-,-,TGTGCCAGCAGTGCCCCCCGGCGCGAGACCCAGTACTTC,CASSAPRRETQYF
TRBV24-1,TRBJ2-3,-,TRBD2,TGTGCCACCGGGTTTAGCGGGTCCACAGATACGCAGTATTTT,CATGFSGSTDTQYF
TRBV12-3/TRBV12-4,TRBJ2-7,-,-,TGTGCCAGCAGTCAAGGAGGGCTTGGCGAGCAGTACTTC,CASSQGGLGEQYF
TRBV19,TRBJ1-5,-,-,TGTGCCAGTAGTACCCTCGGGACACCCCTGGAGGATCAGCCCCAGCATTTT,CASSTLGTPLEDQPQHF
TRBV7-8,TRBJ2-7,-,TRBD1,TGTGCCAGCAGCTTGTCGACAGGGGAACGCGAGCAGTACTTC,CASSLSTGEREQYF
TRBV7-2,TRBJ2-7,-,TRBD1,TGTGCCAGCAGCTTAGGAACCGGGACAGGGAGTCGCGAGCAGTACTTC,CASSLGTGTGSREQYF
TRBV7-6,TRBJ2-2,once,TRBD2,TGTGCCAGCAGCTTAATTGCGGGAGGGCCCCGGGAGCTGTTTTTT,CASSLIAGGPRELFF
TRBV2,TRBJ1-4,-,-,TGTGCCAGCAGTGAATTACTTAGGGAAAAACTGTTTTTT,CASSELLREKLFF
TRBV18,TRBJ2-3,-,TRBD2,TGTGCCAGCTCACGTCTGGCGGGGGTCACAGATACGCAGTATTTT,CASSRLAGVTDTQYF
TRBV24-1,TRBJ2-2,-,TRBD2,TGTGCCACCGGCTATACCGGGACTAGGGGCACCGGGGAGCTGTTTTTT,CATGYTGTRGTGELFF
TRBV4-2,TRBJ2-1,-,TRBD2,TGTGCCAGCAGCCAGGGGACTAGCGGTCCAAGGGAGCAGTTCTTC,CASSQGTSGPREQFF
TRBV5-1,TRBJ2-2,-,TRBD2,TGCGCCAGCAGCTTGGGACTAGCGGGAGCGAACACCGGGGAGCTGTTTTTT,CASSLGLAGANTGELFF
TRBV21-1,TRBJ2-1,-,-,TGTGCCAGCAGCAAAGGGAGGTCAGGGGATTTACAGTTCTTC,CASSKGRSGDLQFF
TRBV7-2,TRBJ2-5,-,TRBD2,TGTGCCTCTTCGGGGGGACTCCTTGAGACCCAGTACTTC,CASSGGLLETQYF
TRBV6-6,TRBJ2-7,-,-,TGTGCCAGCAGTTACTCCAGGGAGGCGGCCTACGAGCAGTACTTC,CASSYSREAAYEQYF
TRBV7-6,TRBJ2-1,-,TRBD1,TGTGCCAGCAGCAGAAGGGACAGCCAGGCCCAATACAATGAGCAGTTCTTC,CASSRRDSQAQYNEQFF
TRBV11-2,TRBJ2-7,-,TRBD2,TGTGCCAGCAGCGGGGGACTAGTCGATACCTACGAGCAGTACTTC,CASSGGLVDTYEQYF
TRBV14,TRBJ1-1,-,-,TGTGCCAGCAGCCAAAGTCGAAGTAACACTGAAGCTTTCTTT,CASSQSRSNTEAFF
TRBV2,TRBJ1-5,-,TRBD1,TGTGCCAGCAGCCCCTATAAAGACAGGGCCCGCAATCAGCCCCAGCATTTT,CASSPYKDRARNQPQHF
TRBV30,TRBJ1-6,-,TRBD1,TGTGCCTGGGGGACAGTGGATAATTCACCCCTCCACTTT,CAWGTVDNSPLHF
TRBV29-1,TRBJ2-5,-,TRBD2,TGCAGCGTTGAAAGACTAGCGGGAGGGGAGACCCAGTACTTC,CSVERLAGGETQYF
TRBV5-8,TRBJ2-3,once,-,TGTGCCAGCAGCTTAGGCAAGATCACAGATACGCAGTATTTT,CASSLGKITDTQYF
TRBV6-2/TRBV6-3,TRBJ2-7,-,-,TGTGCCAGCAGTTACTCGGTAACTTACGAGCAGTACTTC,CASSYSVTYEQYF
TRBV10-3,TRBJ2-4,-,-,TGTGCCATCAGTGAGAGATTTGCGGGCGATAGGTCCAAAAACATTCAGTACTTC,CAISERFAGDRSKNIQYF
TRBV4-1,TRBJ2-7,-,-,TGCGCCAGCAGCCAAGCTATCAGCACCACCTACGAGCAGTACTTC,CASSQAISTTYEQYF
TRBV7-6,TRBJ2-1,once,TRBD2,TGTGCCAGCAGCACGACTAGCGGAGAGCAGTTCTTC,CASSTTSGEQFF
TRBV11-2,TRBJ1-2,-,-,TGTGCCAGCAGCTTAGAGCAGGGGTCGGAAACCTTC,CASSLEQGSETF
TRBV19,TRBJ2-1,-,-,TGTGCCAGTGGTGCTGCCCATATCTCCTACAATGAGCAGTTCTTC,CASGAAHISYNEQFF
TRBV2,TRBJ2-7,-,-,TGTGCCAGCAGGGAGCGTTATAGGTACGAGCAGTACTTC,CASRERYRYEQYF
TRBV7-2,TRBJ2-5,-,-,TGTGCCAGCAGCTCCTCCTTGACTAGGTCCGAAGGGAGCCAGTACTTC,CASSSSLTRSEGSQYF
TRBV15,TRBJ2-7,-,-,TGTGCCACCAGACCTCAATCCGGGTCCTACGAGCAGTACTTC,CATRPQSGSYEQYF
TRBV7-9,TRBJ1-1,-,-,TGTGCCAGCAGCTTAGAGCAGGGCTTGAACACTGAAGCTTTCTTT,CASSLEQGLNTEAFF
TRBV11-1,TRBJ2-7,-,-,TGTGCCAGCAGCGTGGGACATGGCTCCTACGAGCAGTACTTC,CASSVGHGSYEQYF
TRBV6-5,TRBJ1-1,few,-,TGTGCCAGCAGTATAGGCGGCACTGAAGCTTTCTTT,CASSIGGTEAFF
TRBV9,TRBJ1-4,-,-,TGTGCCAGCAGCGTAGGGGTAGGGGTTTGGGAAAAACTGTTTTTT,CASSVGVGVWEKLFF
TRBV4-1,TRBJ2-5,-,-,TGCGCCAGCAGCAAATACAGGGGGGGGGAGACCCAGTACTTC,CASSKYRGGETQYF
TRBV18,TRBJ2-1,-,-,TGTGCCAGCTCACCACAACGGCGGCCGGCGGCCTACAATGAGCAGTTCTTC,CASSPQRRPAAYNEQFF
TRBV9,TRBJ1-2,-,TRBD1,TGTGCCAGCAGCGTACTACCGGGACAGGGGGACTATGGCTACACCTTC,CASSVLPGQGDYGYTF
TRBV4-3,TRBJ2-7,once,TRBD2,TGCGCCAGCAGCCAAGACCGGACTAGCGCTACGTCCGAGCAGTACTTC,CASSQDRTSATSEQYF
TRBV12-3/TRBV12-4,TRBJ1-2,once,TRBD1,TGTGCCAGCAGTTTGGACAGGTTGTTTGGCTACACCTTC,CASSLDRLFGYTF
TRBV5-5,TRBJ2-7,-,-,TGTGCCAGCAGTCTTACCGGGGTGAGGTCCTACGAGCAGTACTTC,CASSLTGVRSYEQYF
TRBV7-9,TRBJ2-5,-,-,TGTGCCAGCAGCTTGGCGGTTCTTGAGACCCAGTACTTC,CASSLAVLETQYF
TRBV7-2,TRBJ2-2,-,TRBD2,TGTGCCAGCAGCTTAGCGCGAGAGCGGGAGCGGTCCGGGGAGCTGTTTTTT,CASSLARERERSGELFF
TRBV30,TRBJ1-1,-,-,TGTGCCTGGAGTGTACGGGTGAACACTGAAGCTTTCTTT,CAWSVRVNTEAFF
TRBV2,TRBJ1-2,-,-,TGTGCCAGCAGGGATATGTGGGGCTACACCTTC,CASRDMWGYTF
TRBV6-2/TRBV6-3,TRBJ2-7,-,-,TGTGCCAGCAGTTCCGTTTCGACGGGATATCCCTACGAGCAGTACTTC,CASSSVSTGYPYEQYF
TRBV9,TRBJ1-1,-,TRBD1,TGTGCCAGCAGCGCTACAGGGGAGGGGGTCACTGAAGCTTTCTTT,CASSATGEGVTEAFF
TRBV7-9,TRBJ1-3,-,TRBD1,TGTGCCAGCAGCCCAGACAGGGGGCATGAAAACACCATATATTTT,CASSPDRGHENTIYF
TRBV19,TRBJ2-5,-,-,TGTGCCAGTAGTATCCCCAGGGTTGGAGAGACCCAGTACTTC,CASSIPRVGETQYF
TRBV2,TRBJ2-3,-,-,TGTGCCAGCAGGGACCCCGGGGTAGATACGCAGTATTTT,CASRDPGVDTQYF
TRBV28,TRBJ2-7,-,TRBD1,TGTGCCAGCAGTTTACCGCCGGGACAGTCCTACGAGCAGTACTTC,CASSLPPGQSYEQYF
TRBV11-2,TRBJ2-3,-,-,TGTGCCAGCAGCTTGGCGGGCACAGATACGCAGTATTTT,CASSLAGTDTQYF
TRBV6-5,TRBJ1-4,-,-,TGTGCCAGCGGGAGGGGAGCCGCAACTAATGAAAAACTGTTTTTT,CASGRGAATNEKLFF
TRBV9,TRBJ2-1,-,TRBD2,TGTGCCAGCAGCTCTGGACTAGCGGGAGCCTACAATGAGCAGTTCTTC,CASSSGLAGAYNEQFF